The rows below give T cell receptor beta chains drawn from one sample of a study of cytomegalovirus exposure and HLA in healthy donors. Assay used: immunoSEQ multiplex PCR; TCRdb lists only in-frame clones, some missing. The sample contains approximately 180,000 clones, roughly 70% of which appear only once. The source material was PBMCs. These receptors were obtained from a woman younger than 45 in good health and CMV-seronegative. Each CDR3 is given with its conserved first and last residue. A D gene is named only where the DNA matches it firmly. Expanded clones get a size class; other rows say once, few or many, or leave the size out.

CDR3 length: 17; clone size: -; D gene: -; V gene: TRBV15; J gene: TRBJ2-1; CDR3 DNA: TGTGCCACCAGCAGAGCAAGATCAGAGACTAAAACATATGAGCAGTTCTTC; CDR3 protein: CATSRARSETKTYEQFF
CDR3 length: 16; clone size: -; D gene: -; V gene: TRBV6-5; J gene: TRBJ1-1; CDR3 DNA: TGTGCCAGCAGTTTCCGGACAGAGGGCAGAGACACTGAAGCTTTCTTT; CDR3 protein: CASSFRTEGRDTEAFF
CDR3 length: 14; clone size: -; D gene: -; V gene: TRBV30; J gene: TRBJ2-5; CDR3 DNA: TGTGCCTGGAGTGAACCTCCGGGAAGAGAGACCCAGTACTTC; CDR3 protein: CAWSEPPGRETQYF
CDR3 length: 16; clone size: -; D gene: -; V gene: TRBV2; J gene: TRBJ1-2; CDR3 DNA: TGTGCCAGCAGTGAAGGGGGCTTCGGCAGGGTGGAAGGCTACACCTTC; CDR3 protein: CASSEGGFGRVEGYTF
CDR3 length: 15; clone size: once; D gene: -; V gene: TRBV6-1; J gene: TRBJ1-2; CDR3 DNA: TGTGCCACAAGACCTGGCGGTGGGTCTAACTATGGCTACACCTTC; CDR3 protein: CATRPGGGSNYGYTF
CDR3 length: 14; clone size: -; D gene: TRBD1; V gene: TRBV5-4; J gene: TRBJ2-1; CDR3 DNA: TGTGCCAGCAGCGGTGGGACAGGCTACAATGAGCAGTTCTTC; CDR3 protein: CASSGGTGYNEQFF
CDR3 length: 13; clone size: -; D gene: -; V gene: TRBV19; J gene: TRBJ1-1; CDR3 DNA: TGTGCCAGTTCTGCAGGTGGCAACACTGAAGCTTTCTTT; CDR3 protein: CASSAGGNTEAFF
CDR3 length: 15; clone size: many; D gene: -; V gene: TRBV6-1; J gene: TRBJ2-3; CDR3 DNA: TGTGCCAGCAGTGAAGGCGGGGCCGGGGCAGATACGCAGTATTTT; CDR3 protein: CASSEGGAGADTQYF
CDR3 length: 16; clone size: -; D gene: TRBD1; V gene: TRBV6-5; J gene: TRBJ2-2; CDR3 DNA: TGTGCCAGCAGTTATGGCGGGACAGGGAAGTCCGGGGAGCTGTTTTTT; CDR3 protein: CASSYGGTGKSGELFF
CDR3 length: 18; clone size: few; D gene: TRBD2; V gene: TRBV14; J gene: TRBJ2-1; CDR3 DNA: TGTGCCAGCAGCCAAGATGCGGGACTAGCGGGAGGGCTAGGTGAGCAGTTCTTC; CDR3 protein: CASSQDAGLAGGLGEQFF
CDR3 length: 16; clone size: -; D gene: TRBD1; V gene: TRBV19; J gene: TRBJ1-5; CDR3 DNA: TGTGCCAGTAGAGGACAGGAGGTTGGGAGCAATCAGCCCCAGCATTTT; CDR3 protein: CASRGQEVGSNQPQHF
CDR3 length: 16; clone size: -; D gene: -; V gene: TRBV13; J gene: TRBJ1-1; CDR3 DNA: TGTGCCAGCAGCTTAGGCCCGGGCGGGGGGAACACTGAAGCTTTCTTT; CDR3 protein: CASSLGPGGGNTEAFF
CDR3 length: 17; clone size: -; D gene: TRBD2; V gene: TRBV12-5; J gene: TRBJ2-7; CDR3 DNA: TGTGCTAGTGGTTCGTGGTTTACTAGCGGAGGACACTACGAGCAGTACTTC; CDR3 protein: CASGSWFTSGGHYEQYF